These T cell receptor beta chains were read from a single sample in a study of T cells in tumors after PD-1 blockade. Data came from immunoSEQ multiplex PCR; TCRdb stores just in-frame clones and leaves some out. The repertoire holds 10,000 to 15,000 clones, around 60% seen once, with around a quarter in the top ten. The sample here was tumor tissue, taken before anti-PD-1 treatment. All receptors derive from a human donor with cutaneous squamous cell carcinoma. CDR3s include the opening cysteine and the closing phenylalanine or tryptophan. Each record gives: V gene, J gene, clone size, D gene, CDR3 length, CDR3 DNA, CDR3 protein. The D gene is left open where the match is weak. Not all rows give a size; the values are once, few, many and, for expanded clones, a class.

V gene: TRBV6-4; J gene: TRBJ2-3; clone size: .; D gene: TRBD2; CDR3 length: 16; CDR3 DNA: TGTGCCAGCAGAACCTTGGAGGGGCTAGCGGCAGATACGCAGTATTTT; CDR3 protein: CASRTLEGLAADTQYF
V gene: TRBV27; J gene: TRBJ2-7; clone size: few; D gene: TRBD2; CDR3 length: 15; CDR3 DNA: TGTGCCAGCAGTTTAAAGCGGGAGGCTTCCTACGAGCAGTACTTC; CDR3 protein: CASSLKREASYEQYF
V gene: TRBV28; J gene: TRBJ1-1; clone size: .; D gene: .; CDR3 length: 15; CDR3 DNA: TGTGCCAGCACTTCGTATGCTGGTTGGGTCACTGAAGCTTTCTTT; CDR3 protein: CASTSYAGWVTEAFF
V gene: TRBV19; J gene: TRBJ1-5; clone size: .; D gene: .; CDR3 length: 13; CDR3 DNA: TGTGCCAGTAGTATTCAGAGCAATCAGCCCCAGCATTTT; CDR3 protein: CASSIQSNQPQHF
V gene: TRBV7-2; J gene: TRBJ1-2; clone size: .; D gene: .; CDR3 length: 17; CDR3 DNA: TGTGCCAGCAGCTTAGCTGGGGGGGCAGGGAATACCTATGGCTACACCTTC; CDR3 protein: CASSLAGGAGNTYGYTF
V gene: TRBV2; J gene: TRBJ2-7; clone size: few; D gene: .; CDR3 length: 13; CDR3 DNA: TGTGCCAGCCGGGGGATAACCTCCTACGAGCAGTACTTC; CDR3 protein: CASRGITSYEQYF
V gene: TRBV3-1/TRBV3-2; J gene: TRBJ2-7; clone size: .; D gene: .; CDR3 length: 14; CDR3 DNA: TGTGCCAGCAGCCAGGGAACAGCGTCCTACGAGCAGTACTTC; CDR3 protein: CASSQGTASYEQYF
V gene: TRBV6-1; J gene: TRBJ2-5; clone size: once; D gene: TRBD2; CDR3 length: 15; CDR3 DNA: TGTGCCAGCAGTGAACTAGCGGGGGGGCAAGAGACCCAGTACTTC; CDR3 protein: CASSELAGGQETQYF
V gene: TRBV12-5; J gene: TRBJ2-2; clone size: .; D gene: TRBD2; CDR3 length: 17; CDR3 DNA: TGTGCTAGTGGTTACGGTCAGACTAGCGGCTACACCGGGGAGCTGTTTTTT; CDR3 protein: CASGYGQTSGYTGELFF
V gene: TRBV7-2; J gene: TRBJ2-7; clone size: .; D gene: TRBD2; CDR3 length: 16; CDR3 DNA: TGTGCCAGCAGCAAGGGACTAGCGGGACACTCCTACGAGCAGTACTTC; CDR3 protein: CASSKGLAGHSYEQYF
V gene: TRBV4-1; J gene: TRBJ1-6; clone size: .; D gene: .; CDR3 length: 16; CDR3 DNA: TGCGCCAGCAGCCAAGCCGTAGGGGCGAAGAATTCACCCCTCCACTTT; CDR3 protein: CASSQAVGAKNSPLHF
V gene: TRBV29-1; J gene: TRBJ2-3; clone size: medium-sized; D gene: .; CDR3 length: 14; CDR3 DNA: TGCAGCGTCATGTTCGGACTGAACACAGATACGCAGTATTTT; CDR3 protein: CSVMFGLNTDTQYF
V gene: TRBV7-9; J gene: TRBJ2-3; clone size: .; D gene: .; CDR3 length: 14; CDR3 DNA: TGTGCCAGCAGCTTAGCCCCGGTCACAGATACGCAGTATTTT; CDR3 protein: CASSLAPVTDTQYF
V gene: TRBV4-2; J gene: TRBJ2-1; clone size: .; D gene: .; CDR3 length: 16; CDR3 DNA: TGTGCCAGCAGCCAAGATTTTCCTTCCTCCTACAATGAGCAGTTCTTC; CDR3 protein: CASSQDFPSSYNEQFF
V gene: TRBV4-2; J gene: TRBJ2-3; clone size: .; D gene: .; CDR3 length: 14; CDR3 DNA: TGTGCCAGCAGGATAGGTGGGGACACAGATACGCAGTATTTT; CDR3 protein: CASRIGGDTDTQYF
V gene: TRBV6-4; J gene: TRBJ2-3; clone size: .; D gene: .; CDR3 length: 14; CDR3 DNA: TGTGCCAGCAGTGTCGGGGGCGTGGCAGATACGCAGTATTTT; CDR3 protein: CASSVGGVADTQYF
V gene: TRBV18; J gene: TRBJ1-1; clone size: few; D gene: TRBD1; CDR3 length: 18; CDR3 DNA: TGTGCCAGCTCACCAACCCTGAGACACCGGGACAGGGGCACTGAAGCTTTCTTT; CDR3 protein: CASSPTLRHRDRGTEAFF
V gene: TRBV6-5; J gene: TRBJ2-7; clone size: .; D gene: .; CDR3 length: 14; CDR3 DNA: TGTGCCAGCAGTTACTATCCGGGTTCCTACGAGCAGTACTTC; CDR3 protein: CASSYYPGSYEQYF
V gene: TRBV6-6; J gene: TRBJ2-5; clone size: medium-sized; D gene: TRBD1; CDR3 length: 13; CDR3 DNA: TGTGCCAGCACGGACAGGGGGGGAGAGACCCAGTACTTC; CDR3 protein: CASTDRGGETQYF
V gene: TRBV11-3; J gene: TRBJ2-7; clone size: .; D gene: .; CDR3 length: 13; CDR3 DNA: TGTGCCAGCAGCTTAACCCAGGGTTACGAGCAGTACTTC; CDR3 protein: CASSLTQGYEQYF
V gene: TRBV11-3; J gene: TRBJ1-3; clone size: medium-sized; D gene: .; CDR3 length: 13; CDR3 DNA: TGTGCCAGCAGCTTCGGATCCGGAAACACCATATATTTT; CDR3 protein: CASSFGSGNTIYF
V gene: TRBV5-6; J gene: TRBJ2-7; clone size: medium-sized; D gene: .; CDR3 length: 16; CDR3 DNA: TGTGCCAGCAGCTTGAAGGTGGGGCCCACTTACTACGAGCAGTACTTC; CDR3 protein: CASSLKVGPTYYEQYF
V gene: TRBV5-1; J gene: TRBJ2-2; clone size: .; D gene: .; CDR3 length: 15; CDR3 DNA: TGCGCCAGCAGCTTGACAGGGAGGAACACCGGGGAGCTGTTTTTT; CDR3 protein: CASSLTGRNTGELFF
V gene: TRBV27; J gene: TRBJ1-2; clone size: .; D gene: .; CDR3 length: 15; CDR3 DNA: TGTGCCAGCAGTTCCATCGGGACGGCTAACTATGGCTACACCTTC; CDR3 protein: CASSSIGTANYGYTF
V gene: TRBV7-3; J gene: TRBJ2-1; clone size: .; D gene: TRBD2; CDR3 length: 14; CDR3 DNA: TGTGCCAGCAGCTCAGACGGGAGGTGGAATGAGCAGTTCTTC; CDR3 protein: CASSSDGRWNEQFF
V gene: TRBV24-1; J gene: TRBJ2-3; clone size: medium-sized; D gene: TRBD1; CDR3 length: 16; CDR3 DNA: TGTGCCACCAGTGATACCGGGACAGGGCATGCAGATACGCAGTATTTT; CDR3 protein: CATSDTGTGHADTQYF
V gene: TRBV10-3; J gene: TRBJ1-4; clone size: .; D gene: .; CDR3 length: 15; CDR3 DNA: TGTGCCATCAGTGATTCAGGGAGGCGGAATGAAAAACTGTTTTTT; CDR3 protein: CAISDSGRRNEKLFF
V gene: TRBV5-1; J gene: TRBJ2-1; clone size: .; D gene: .; CDR3 length: 14; CDR3 DNA: TGCGCCAGCAGCATGAAGAGCTCCTACAATGAGCAGTTCTTC; CDR3 protein: CASSMKSSYNEQFF
V gene: TRBV20-1; J gene: TRBJ2-1; clone size: medium-sized; D gene: .; CDR3 length: 11; CDR3 DNA: TGCAGTGCGGAAGTAGGTAATGAGCAGTTCTTC; CDR3 protein: CSAEVGNEQFF
V gene: TRBV24-1; J gene: TRBJ1-2; clone size: .; D gene: .; CDR3 length: 12; CDR3 DNA: TGTGCCACCAGTGACGCTGGCTATGGCTACACCTTC; CDR3 protein: CATSDAGYGYTF
V gene: TRBV5-1; J gene: TRBJ2-5; clone size: medium-sized; D gene: TRBD2; CDR3 length: 14; CDR3 DNA: TGCGCCAGCAGCTTGGGACTAGCTAGAGAGACCCAGTACTTC; CDR3 protein: CASSLGLARETQYF
V gene: TRBV5-4; J gene: TRBJ2-1; clone size: .; D gene: .; CDR3 length: 16; CDR3 DNA: TGTGCCAGCAGCGTTCCCGGGACTCCGACCCACAATGAGCAGTTCTTC; CDR3 protein: CASSVPGTPTHNEQFF
V gene: TRBV7-9; J gene: TRBJ1-1; clone size: once; D gene: .; CDR3 length: 14; CDR3 DNA: TGTGCCAGCAGCGAAGGTTTAGCGATAACTGAAGCTTTCTTT; CDR3 protein: CASSEGLAITEAFF
V gene: TRBV29-1; J gene: TRBJ1-1; clone size: .; D gene: TRBD1; CDR3 length: 16; CDR3 DNA: TGCAGCGTTGAAGAGAGGGGGCGCCGTCTATCCCCTGAAGCTTTCTTT; CDR3 protein: CSVEERGRRLSPEAFF
V gene: TRBV3-1/TRBV3-2; J gene: TRBJ2-1; clone size: .; D gene: TRBD1; CDR3 length: 14; CDR3 DNA: TGTGCCAGCAGCGGGACAGGGAAAATTAATGAGCAGTTCTTC; CDR3 protein: CASSGTGKINEQFF
V gene: TRBV11-3; J gene: TRBJ2-2; clone size: .; D gene: .; CDR3 length: 12; CDR3 DNA: TGTGCCAGCAGCTTTTTGAACGGGGAGCTGTTTTTT; CDR3 protein: CASSFLNGELFF
V gene: TRBV2; J gene: TRBJ1-2; clone size: .; D gene: TRBD1; CDR3 length: 16; CDR3 DNA: TGTGCCAGCGGCCCGACAGGGGGCACAGCTAACTATGGCTACACCTTC; CDR3 protein: CASGPTGGTANYGYTF
V gene: TRBV28; J gene: TRBJ1-3; clone size: few; D gene: TRBD1; CDR3 length: 17; CDR3 DNA: TGTGCCAGCAGTGCCGACCCTCGAACAGGGGTTGGAAACACCATATATTTT; CDR3 protein: CASSADPRTGVGNTIYF
V gene: TRBV28; J gene: TRBJ1-1; clone size: .; D gene: .; CDR3 length: 16; CDR3 DNA: TGTGCCAGCAGTCCCGGAGGTGGCCCCATGAACACTGAAGCTTTCTTT; CDR3 protein: CASSPGGGPMNTEAFF
V gene: TRBV11-2; J gene: TRBJ1-1; clone size: .; D gene: TRBD1; CDR3 length: 14; CDR3 DNA: TGTGCCAGCAGCGCATGGACAGGGAACACTGAAGCTTTCTTT; CDR3 protein: CASSAWTGNTEAFF
V gene: TRBV12-3/TRBV12-4; J gene: TRBJ2-1; clone size: large; D gene: .; CDR3 length: 13; CDR3 DNA: TGTGCCAGCAGTTTAGGGCCAGCGAATGAGCAGTTCTTC; CDR3 protein: CASSLGPANEQFF
V gene: TRBV24-1; J gene: TRBJ2-5; clone size: few; D gene: .; CDR3 length: 13; CDR3 DNA: TGTGCCACCAGTGATGGCGCCGAAGAGACCCAGTACTTC; CDR3 protein: CATSDGAEETQYF
V gene: TRBV6-4; J gene: TRBJ2-1; clone size: few; D gene: .; CDR3 length: 14; CDR3 DNA: .; CDR3 protein: CASSDFRGRNEQFF
V gene: TRBV5-6; J gene: TRBJ2-7; clone size: .; D gene: TRBD2; CDR3 length: 16; CDR3 DNA: TGTGCCAGCAGCTGGGGACTAGCGGGAAGCTCCTACGAGCAGTACTTC; CDR3 protein: CASSWGLAGSSYEQYF
V gene: TRBV5-6; J gene: TRBJ1-2; clone size: .; D gene: TRBD1; CDR3 length: 12; CDR3 DNA: TGTGCCAGCAGCCGGTTAGGGGGCGCGTGGACCTTC; CDR3 protein: CASSRLGGAWTF